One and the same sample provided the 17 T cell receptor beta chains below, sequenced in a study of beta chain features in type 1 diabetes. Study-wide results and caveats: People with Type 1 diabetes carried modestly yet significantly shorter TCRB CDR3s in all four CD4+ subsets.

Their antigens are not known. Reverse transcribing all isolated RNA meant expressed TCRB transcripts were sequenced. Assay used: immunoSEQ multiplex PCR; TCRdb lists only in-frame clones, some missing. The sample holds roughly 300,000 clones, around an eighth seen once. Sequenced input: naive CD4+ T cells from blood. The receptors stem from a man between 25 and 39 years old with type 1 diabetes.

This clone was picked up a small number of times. DNA of the CDR3: TGTGCCAGTAGTGTTAGGACAGGGCATCAGCCCCAGCATTTT. Protein: CASSVRTGHQPQHF. The chain employs TRBV19 and TRBJ1-5, with 8 bases that match TRBD1. The V segment lost 5 bases and the J segment 5 bases; nucleotides outside the gene matches: 5. CDR1 and CDR2 from the germline V gene are LNHDA and SQIVND (reference sequence). The CDR3 is made up of 14 amino acids.

The CDR3: CASISTGPLTGELFF. CDR3 sequence (DNA): TGTGCCAGCATCTCAACAGGGCCACTCACCGGGGAGCTGTTTTTT. This sequence joins TRBV7-9 and TRBJ2-2; perhaps TRBD1 as D (6 bases). This CDR3 is 15 amino acids long. CDR1 SEHNR and CDR2 FQNEAQ come from the germline V gene (reference sequence). V lost 7 bases, J lost 4 bases, and 16 bases lay in between.

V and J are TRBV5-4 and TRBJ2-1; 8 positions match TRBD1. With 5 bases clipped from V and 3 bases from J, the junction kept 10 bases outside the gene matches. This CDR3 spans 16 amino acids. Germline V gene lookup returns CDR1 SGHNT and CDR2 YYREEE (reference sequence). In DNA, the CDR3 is TGTGCCAGCAGGAAATCCGGGACAGGAATCTACAATGAGCAGTTCTTC. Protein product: CASRKSGTGIYNEQFF. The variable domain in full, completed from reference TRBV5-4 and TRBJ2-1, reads ETGVTQSPTHLIKTRGQQVTLRCSSQSGHNTVSWYQQALGQGPQFIFQYYREEENGRGNFPPRFSGLQFPNYSSELNVNALELDDSALYLCASRKSGTGIYNEQFFGPGTRLTVL.

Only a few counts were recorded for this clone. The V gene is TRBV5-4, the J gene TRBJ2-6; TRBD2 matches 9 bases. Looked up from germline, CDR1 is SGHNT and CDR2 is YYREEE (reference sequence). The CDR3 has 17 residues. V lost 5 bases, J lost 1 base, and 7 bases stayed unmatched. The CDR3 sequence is CASSLAGVGSGANVLTF. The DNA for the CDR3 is TGTGCCAGCAGTTTAGCGGGAGTTGGGTCTGGGGCCAACGTCCTGACTTTC.

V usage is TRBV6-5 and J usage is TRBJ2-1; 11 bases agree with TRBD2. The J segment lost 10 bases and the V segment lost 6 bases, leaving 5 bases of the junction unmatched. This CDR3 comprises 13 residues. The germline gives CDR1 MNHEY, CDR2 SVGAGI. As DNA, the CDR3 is TGTGCCAGCAGACTAGCGGGAGAGGGAGAGCAGTTCTTC. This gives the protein CASRLAGEGEQFF.

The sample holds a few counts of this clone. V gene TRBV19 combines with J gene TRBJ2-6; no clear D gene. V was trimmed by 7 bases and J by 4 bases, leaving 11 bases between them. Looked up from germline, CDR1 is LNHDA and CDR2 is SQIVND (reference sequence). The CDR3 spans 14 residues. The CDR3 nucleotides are TGTGCCAGTAATACAGCATTGGGGGCCAACGTCCTGACTTTC. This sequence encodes CASNTALGANVLTF.

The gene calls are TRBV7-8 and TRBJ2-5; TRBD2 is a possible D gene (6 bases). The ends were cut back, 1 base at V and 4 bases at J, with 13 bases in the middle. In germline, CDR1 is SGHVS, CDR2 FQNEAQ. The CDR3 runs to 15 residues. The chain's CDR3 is CASSLGRGRPETQYF. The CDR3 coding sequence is TGTGCCAGCAGCTTAGGACGTGGGAGGCCAGAGACCCAGTACTTC.

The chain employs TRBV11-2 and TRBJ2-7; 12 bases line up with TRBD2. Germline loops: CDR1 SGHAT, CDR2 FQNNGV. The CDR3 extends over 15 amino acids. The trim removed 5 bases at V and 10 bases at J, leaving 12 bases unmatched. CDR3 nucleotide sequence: TGTGCCAGCAGCCCACGACTAGCGGGAGCTGTGGCTCAGTACTTC. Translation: CASSPRLAGAVAQYF. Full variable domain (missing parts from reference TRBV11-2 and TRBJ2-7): EAGVAQSPRYKIIEKRQSVAFWCNPISGHATLYWYQQILGQGPKLLIQFQNNGVVDDSQLPKDRFSAERLKGVDSTLKIQPAKLEDSAVYLCASSPRLAGAVAQYFGPGTRLTVT.

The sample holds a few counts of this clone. For the CDR3, the DNA is TGCAGTGCTAGTGGGCGTGAGCAGTTCTTC. It encodes CSASGREQFF. The chain carries TRBV20-1 and TRBJ2-1; the D is unclear. V was shortened by 3 bases and J by 9 bases, with 6 bases between the two germline ends. This CDR3 is 10 amino acids long. From germline, CDR1 is DFQATT and CDR2 SNEGSKA (reference sequence).

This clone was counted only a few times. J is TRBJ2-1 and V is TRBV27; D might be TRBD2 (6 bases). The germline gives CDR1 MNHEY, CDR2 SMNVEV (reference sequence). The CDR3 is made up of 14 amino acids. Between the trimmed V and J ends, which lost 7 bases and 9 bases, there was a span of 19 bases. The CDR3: CASTRTGGGREQFF. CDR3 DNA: TGTGCCAGCACCCGGACTGGAGGAGGGCGTGAGCAGTTCTTC.

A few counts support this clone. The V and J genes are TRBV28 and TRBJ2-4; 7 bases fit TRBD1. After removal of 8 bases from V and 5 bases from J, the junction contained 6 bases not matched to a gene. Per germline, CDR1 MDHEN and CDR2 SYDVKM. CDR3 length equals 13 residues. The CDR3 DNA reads TGTGCCAGCCTCCGAGGGACAGAAAACATTCAGTACTTC. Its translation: CASLRGTENIQYF.

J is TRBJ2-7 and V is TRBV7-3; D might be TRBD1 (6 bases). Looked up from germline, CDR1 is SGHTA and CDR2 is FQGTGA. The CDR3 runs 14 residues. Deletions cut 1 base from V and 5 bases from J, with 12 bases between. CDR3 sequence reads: CASSLRGLGHEQYF. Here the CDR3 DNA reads TGTGCCAGCAGCTTAAGGGGGCTCGGCCACGAGCAGTACTTC.

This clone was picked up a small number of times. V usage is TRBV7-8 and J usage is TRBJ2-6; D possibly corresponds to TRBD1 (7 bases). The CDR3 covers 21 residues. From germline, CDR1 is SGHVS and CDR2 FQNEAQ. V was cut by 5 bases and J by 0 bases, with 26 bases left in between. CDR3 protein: CASSLWRGPGQSPSGANVLTF. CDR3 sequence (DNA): TGTGCCAGCAGCCTATGGAGGGGACCGGGACAGAGCCCCTCTGGGGCCAACGTCCTGACTTTC.

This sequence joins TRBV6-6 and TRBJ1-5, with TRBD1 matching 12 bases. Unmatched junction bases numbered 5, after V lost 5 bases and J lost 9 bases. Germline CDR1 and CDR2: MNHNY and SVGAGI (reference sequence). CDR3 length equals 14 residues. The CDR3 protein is CASSPGTGGRPQHF. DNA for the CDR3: TGTGCCAGCAGTCCCGGGACAGGGGGCAGGCCCCAGCATTTT.

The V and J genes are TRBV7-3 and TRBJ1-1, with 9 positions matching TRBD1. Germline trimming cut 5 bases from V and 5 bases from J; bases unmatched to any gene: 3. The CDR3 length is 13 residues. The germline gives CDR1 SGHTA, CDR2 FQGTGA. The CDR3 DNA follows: TGTGCCAGCAGCCATGGACAGGGGACTGAAGCTTTCTTT. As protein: CASSHGQGTEAFF.

CDR3 sequence: CASSSGLAAWEQYF. CDR3 in DNA: TGTGCCAGCAGCTCCGGACTAGCAGCGTGGGAGCAGTACTTC. The rearrangement links TRBV5-4 to TRBJ2-7, with 8 bases identical to TRBD2. The germline gives CDR1 SGHNT, CDR2 YYREEE (reference sequence). Unmatched junction bases numbered 9, after V lost 3 bases and J lost 7 bases. The CDR3 is 14 residues long. Complete variable domain (other parts from reference TRBV5-4 and TRBJ2-7): ETGVTQSPTHLIKTRGQQVTLRCSSQSGHNTVSWYQQALGQGPQFIFQYYREEENGRGNFPPRFSGLQFPNYSSELNVNALELDDSALYLCASSSGLAAWEQYFGPGTRLTVT.

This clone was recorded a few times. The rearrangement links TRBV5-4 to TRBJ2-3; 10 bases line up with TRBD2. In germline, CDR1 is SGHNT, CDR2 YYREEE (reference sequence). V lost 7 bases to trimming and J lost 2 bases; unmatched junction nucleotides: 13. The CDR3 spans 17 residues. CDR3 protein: CASRPLAGGSATDTQYF. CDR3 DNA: TGTGCCAGCCGACCATTAGCGGGAGGTTCCGCCACAGATACGCAGTATTTT.